The 10 T cell receptor beta chains given below trace back to one sample, sequenced in a study of T-cell memory formation after mild COVID-19. TCRdb redid the calling of the 5' RACE reads with MiXCR, one entry per CDR3 protein. This repertoire shows roughly 240,000 distinct CDR3 sequences, 15% to 17% found once; its top ten account for 2.1%. The sequencing input was PBMCs or a T cell subset sorted from them (not recorded which). The receptors here all came from an adult woman who had mild COVID-19 (a few samples of this study predate the infection). Cell type and time point are not known.

The chain carries TRBV24-1 and TRBJ2-5; D possibly matches TRBD1 or TRBD2 (6 bases each). Germline V CDR1 and CDR2: KGHDR, SFDVKD. The length of the CDR3 is 16 residues. Trimming took off 0 bases at V and 4 bases at J, with 14 bases between the two ends. The CDR3 DNA is TGTGCCACCAGTGATTTGCCCGGGGGCCGAGGAGAGACCCAGTACTTC. Its translation: CATSDLPGGRGETQYF.

The chain uses TRBV3-1 and TRBJ1-2; 8 bases align to TRBD1. With 1 base clipped from V and 4 bases from J, the junction kept 5 bases outside the gene matches. Looked up from germline, CDR1 is LGHDT and CDR2 is YNNKEL (reference sequence). CDR3 size: 15 residues. CDR3 residues: CASSQGRQGTYGYTF. The DNA for the CDR3 is TGTGCCAGCAGCCAAGGCCGACAGGGGACCTATGGCTACACCTTC.

This clonotype has a handful of counts. This chain joins TRBV3-1 and TRBJ2-2, with D possibly being TRBD2 (6 bases). This CDR3 is built from 15 residues. The germline V gene encodes CDR1 LGHDT and CDR2 YNNKEL (reference sequence). With 3 bases removed from V and 6 bases from J, the gap between germline ends came to 14 bases. The CDR3 sequence: CASSQGGTLSGELFF. The CDR3 DNA reads TGTGCCAGCAGCCAGGGGGGTACCCTCTCCGGGGAGCTGTTTTTT. Variable domain in full (rest from reference TRBV3-1 and TRBJ2-2): DTAVSQTPKYLVTQMGNDKSIKCEQNLGHDTMYWYKQDSKKFLKIMFSYNNKELIINETVPNRFSPKSPDKAHLNLHINSLELGDSAVYFCASSQGGTLSGELFFGEGSRLTVL.

This chain connects TRBV4-1 to TRBJ2-7; 13 positions agree with TRBD2. The CDR3 is made up of 19 amino acids. Germline trimming cut 3 bases from V and 0 bases from J; bases unmatched to any gene: 11. The germline V gene has CDR1 MGHRA and CDR2 YSYEKL. The CDR3 reads CASSHLRTSGGPTSYEQYF. DNA for the CDR3: TGCGCCAGCAGCCACCTCAGGACTAGCGGGGGCCCTACCTCCTACGAGCAGTACTTC.

This clonotype has only a few counts. The genes are TRBV7-8 and TRBJ2-7; 10 bases match TRBD2. The V and J ends lost 5 bases and 6 bases, in that order; junction bases with no gene match: 7. There are 14 residues in the CDR3. Germline CDR1 is SGHVS and CDR2 is FQNEAQ. The CDR3 sequence is CASSTAGGPSEQYF. The CDR3 bases are TGTGCCAGCAGCACAGCGGGGGGGCCTTCCGAGCAGTACTTC.

This clonotype was seen more than once but under ten times. The chain combines TRBV7-2 with TRBJ2-3; TRBD2 aligns across 9 bases. Looked up from germline, CDR1 is SGHTA and CDR2 is FQGNSA. The CDR3 covers 15 residues. With V trimmed by 4 bases and J by 4 bases, 6 bases remained unmatched. CDR3 nucleotide sequence: TGTGCCAGCAGCTCAAAAGCGGGGGGCTCAGATACGCAGTATTTT. It is translated as CASSSKAGGSDTQYF.

This clonotype was picked up many times. The V and J genes are TRBV11-2 and TRBJ2-3; D ambiguous. Trimming removed 2 bases at V and 5 bases at J, with 8 bases between. The CDR3 loop spans 13 amino acids. Germline loops: CDR1 SGHAT, CDR2 FQNNGV. DNA for the CDR3: TGTGCCAGCAGCTTATATCAGCAAGATACGCAGTATTTT. Encoded protein: CASSLYQQDTQYF.

This clonotype was found a few times. V is TRBV7-9 and J is TRBJ2-1, with 11 bases that match TRBD2. The CDR3 covers 18 residues. V trimming: 4 bases; J trimming: 5 bases; junction bases outside the gene matches: 13. The germline CDR1 and CDR2 sequences are SEHNR and FQNEAQ (reference sequence). The CDR3 region is CASSSLGRLAGWNNEQFF. For the CDR3, the DNA is TGTGCCAGCAGCTCACTCGGCAGACTAGCGGGATGGAACAATGAGCAGTTCTTC.

CDR3 sequence: CASSLTSDGEQYF. CDR3 DNA: TGTGCCAGCAGTTTGACTAGTGACGGCGAGCAGTACTTC. The genes are TRBV6-2 or TRBV6-3 and TRBJ2-7, with a tentative D call TRBD2 (6 bases). CDR1 and CDR2 from the germline V gene are MNHEY and SVGEGT. V lost 4 bases to trimming and J lost 6 bases, with 13 bases between them. This CDR3 contains 13 residues.

This clonotype was detected only a few times. The rearrangement joins TRBV4-3 to TRBJ2-1; a weak D match, TRBD1 (6 bases). The CDR3 consists of 18 residues. V dropped 1 base and J dropped 0 bases, with 16 bases sitting between them. The germline gives CDR1 LGHNA, CDR2 YSLEER. The chain's CDR3 is CASSQGTAAFDSYNEQFF. In DNA, the CDR3 is TGCGCCAGCAGCCAAGGGACAGCGGCCTTCGACTCCTACAATGAGCAGTTCTTC.